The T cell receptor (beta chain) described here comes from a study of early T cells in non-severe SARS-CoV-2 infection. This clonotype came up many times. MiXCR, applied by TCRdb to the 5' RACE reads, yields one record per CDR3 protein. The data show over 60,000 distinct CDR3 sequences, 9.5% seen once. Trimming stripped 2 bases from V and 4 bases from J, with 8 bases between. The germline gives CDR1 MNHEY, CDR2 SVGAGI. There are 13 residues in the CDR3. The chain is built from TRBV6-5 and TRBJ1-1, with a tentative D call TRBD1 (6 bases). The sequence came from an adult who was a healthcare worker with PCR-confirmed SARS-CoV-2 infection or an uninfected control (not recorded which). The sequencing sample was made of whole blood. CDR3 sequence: CASSYQGLTEAFF. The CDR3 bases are TGTGCCAGCAGTTACCAGGGGCTCACTGAAGCTTTCTTT.